These T cell receptor beta chains were read from a single sample in a study of T cells in Graves' hyperthyroidism and ophthalmopathy. MiXCR, applied by TCRdb to the multiplex PCR reads, yields one record per CDR3 protein. Counted here are nearly 600,000 distinct CDR3 sequences, 14% occurring once; the ten biggest clones make up around 5.4%. Sequenced material: blood. The origin of the receptors is a woman aged 25 to 39 with Graves' hyperthyroidism that later progressed to Graves' ophthalmopathy. CDR3s include the opening cysteine and the closing phenylalanine or tryptophan. The order of the fields is CDR3 protein, CDR3 DNA, clone size, D gene, J gene, V gene. A D gene is named only where the DNA matches it firmly. Size tells how often a clone was seen (once, few, many) or the class of an expanded clone, and some rows leave it out.

CASSPRQGADTQYF | TGTGCCAGCAGCCCGAGACAGGGGGCAGATACGCAGTATTTT | NA | TRBD1 | TRBJ2-3 | TRBV11-1
CASSLGDRRYEQYF | TGTGCCAGCAGCTTAGGGGACAGGAGGTACGAGCAGTACTTC | many | TRBD1 | TRBJ2-7 | TRBV7-3
CAIRGSGSGSSYEQYF | TGTGCCATCAGGGGTAGCGGGAGTGGGAGCTCCTACGAGCAGTACTTC | many | TRBD2 | TRBJ2-7 | TRBV10-3
CSVPRNWILGGNEQFF | TGCAGCGTCCCCCGGAATTGGATTTTGGGGGGCAATGAGCAGTTCTTC | NA | NA | TRBJ2-1 | TRBV29-1
CASSPMLWTGENTEAFF | TGTGCCAGCAGCCCTATGCTTTGGACAGGGGAGAACACTGAAGCTTTCTTT | NA | TRBD1 | TRBJ1-1 | TRBV7-9
CASGPGREEAFF | TGTGCTAGTGGTCCCGGACGTGAGGAAGCTTTCTTT | many | NA | TRBJ1-1 | TRBV12-5
CASSLDIAGNTIYF | TGTGCCAGCAGCTTAGATATTGCGGGAAACACCATATATTTT | few | NA | TRBJ1-3 | TRBV11-2
CATSRDEVGAGQFF | TGTGCCACCAGCAGAGACGAGGTGGGAGCGGGGCAGTTCTTC | few | NA | TRBJ2-1 | TRBV15
CAWSVGTGGSGELFF | TGTGCCTGGAGTGTGGGAACAGGGGGCTCCGGGGAGCTGTTTTTT | many | TRBD1 | TRBJ2-2 | TRBV30
CASSVGLGSYEQYF | TGTGCCAGCAGCGTAGGGCTTGGCTCCTACGAGCAGTACTTC | NA | NA | TRBJ2-7 | TRBV9
CASSPGSISTNEKLFF | TGCGCCAGCAGTCCGGGCAGCATATCAACTAATGAAAAACTGTTTTTT | many | NA | TRBJ1-4 | TRBV5-1
CASRPGLAGLNEQYF | TGTGCCAGCAGGCCGGGACTAGCGGGACTGAACGAGCAGTACTTC | once | TRBD2 | TRBJ2-7 | TRBV27
CRPASMQHEQYF | TGCAGACCCGCTAGCATGCAGCACGAGCAGTACTTC | many | NA | TRBJ2-7 | TRBV20-1
CASSEALRGTGELLF | TGTGCCAGCAGTGAAGCGCTTCGGGGGACCGGGGAGCTGCTTTTT | few | NA | TRBJ2-2 | TRBV6-1
CASSVGGLVYNEQFF | TGTGCCAGCAGCGTAGGTGGACTAGTCTACAATGAGCAGTTCTTC | few | TRBD2 | TRBJ2-1 | TRBV9
CATSDGSETVNIQYF | TGTGCCACCAGTGATGGCTCCGAGACAGTTAACATTCAGTACTTC | few | NA | TRBJ2-4 | TRBV24-1
CASDVEDSSYNEQFF | TGTGCCAGCGACGTCGAGGACAGCTCCTACAATGAGCAGTTCTTC | few | NA | TRBJ2-1 | TRBV25-1
CASSQVGTVTSYEQYF | TGTGCCAGCAGTCAGGTTGGGACAGTAACCTCCTACGAGCAGTACTTC | many | TRBD1 | TRBJ2-7 | TRBV6-1
CASSLVPSGNNEQFF | TGCGCCAGCAGCTTGGTCCCTAGCGGTAACAATGAGCAGTTCTTC | many | TRBD2 | TRBJ2-1 | TRBV5-1
CASSPAPSSYNSPLHF | TGTGCCAGCTCACCCGCTCCGAGCTCCTATAATTCACCCCTCCACTTT | many | NA | TRBJ1-6 | TRBV18
CASSLGRSVTDTQYF | TGTGCCAGCAGTTTAGGGCGGTCTGTCACAGATACGCAGTATTTT | few | NA | TRBJ2-3 | TRBV27
CSAPSEAGYGYTF | TGCAGTGCCCCGTCGGAGGCAGGCTATGGCTACACCTTC | few | NA | TRBJ1-2 | TRBV20-1
CSARGQGRMANEKLFF | TGCAGTGCTAGAGGCCAGGGGCGGATGGCTAATGAAAAACTGTTTTTT | few | NA | TRBJ1-4 | TRBV20-1
CASSEEWQGAQPQHF | TGTGCCAGCAGTGAAGAGTGGCAGGGAGCTCAGCCCCAGCATTTT | many | NA | TRBJ1-5 | TRBV6-1
CASSDSYPNQPQHF | TGTGCCAGCAGTGACAGCTACCCCAATCAGCCCCAGCATTTT | NA | NA | TRBJ1-5 | TRBV2
CASSPSVMGEQYF | TGTGCCAGCAGCCCCTCGGTGATGGGGGAGCAGTACTTC | once | NA | TRBJ2-7 | TRBV27
CASSRERGSGGELFF | TGCGCCAGCAGCCGAGAAAGGGGGTCAGGCGGGGAGCTGTTTTTT | few | NA | TRBJ2-2 | TRBV4-3
CSARDILAGYEQYF | TGCAGTGCTAGAGATATACTAGCGGGATACGAGCAGTACTTC | many | TRBD2 | TRBJ2-7 | TRBV20-1